These 30 T cell receptor beta chains were sequenced from one sample in a study of shared clonotypes between healthy human individuals. Produced via immunoSEQ multiplex PCR; TCRdb's table is partial and in-frame only. The sample lists 2 million to 3 million clones, roughly 93% seen once, with 0.36% in the top ten. The sequencing sample was made of naive CD4+ T cells from PBMCs. Described subset: CD45RA+ positively selected. The receptors shown here come from a man aged 18 to 35 in good health. Some clones in this sample may be carry-over from other donors' samples.

This chain links TRBV29-1 with TRBJ2-5; the D gene is possibly TRBD2 (6 bases). The J call could be wrong; TRBJ2-7 is a better fit for the DNA end. Germline CDR1 and CDR2: SQVTM and ANQGSEA. This CDR3 has 16 residues. The CDR3 spells CSVERRGGGRSYEQYF. The CDR3 DNA sequence: TGCAGCGTTGAACGGCGGGGCGGAGGGCGCTCCTACGAGCAGTACTTC.

The gene calls are TRBV28 and TRBJ2-5, with a possible D match to TRBD1 (6 bases). This CDR3 spans 17 amino acids. V was clipped by 4 bases and J by 2 bases, with 20 bases between them. Germline loops: CDR1 MDHEN, CDR2 SYDVKM. The CDR3 DNA reads TGTGCCAGCAGTTCATCCGGGTGGGACAACCTTCAAGAGACCCAGTACTTC. Residues: CASSSSGWDNLQETQYF.

The V gene is TRBV21-1, the J gene TRBJ2-3; the table's D call, TRBD1, was not checked against the DNA. TRBV21-1 counts as a pseudogene. The CDR3 runs to 16 residues. This CDR3 reads CASHDQGYFHTDTQYF. The CDR3, as DNA: TGTGCCAGCCACGACCAGGGATATTTCCACACAGATACGCAGTATTTT.

The chain combines TRBV6-4 with TRBJ2-7, with 16 bases lining up with TRBD2. The V gene's germline CDR1 is MRHNA and CDR2 SNTAGT. CDR3 length equals 18 residues. J lost 0 bases, V lost 5 bases, and 7 bases had no gene match. The CDR3 here is CASSPGLAGGQSSYEQYF. The DNA of the CDR3 is TGTGCCAGCAGTCCGGGACTAGCGGGAGGGCAGAGCTCCTACGAGCAGTACTTC.

This rearrangement joins TRBV2 to TRBJ2-7; D is tentatively TRBD1 or TRBD2 (5 bases each). CDR3 size: 15 residues. Trimming took off 1 base at V and 6 bases at J, with 16 bases between the two ends. Per the germline V gene, CDR1 is SNHLY and CDR2 is FYNNEI. The CDR3 sequence: CASSEGLIGAGEQYF. The CDR3 DNA sequence: TGTGCCAGCAGTGAAGGGCTCATCGGGGCTGGCGAGCAGTACTTC.

This clone was observed a single time. The chain carries TRBV15 and TRBJ1-5; TRBD1 might be the D (5 bases). The ends were cut back, 0 bases at V and 7 bases at J, with 13 bases in the middle. Per the germline V gene, CDR1 is LNHNV and CDR2 is YYDKDF (reference sequence). There are 15 residues in the CDR3. CDR3: CATSRESGVGQPQHF. The CDR3 region has the DNA TGTGCCACCAGCAGAGAGTCGGGGGTTGGACAGCCCCAGCATTTT. Combining the CDR3 with reference TRBV15 and TRBJ1-5 gives the whole variable domain DAMVIQNPRYQVTQFGKPVTLSCSQTLNHNVMYWYQQKSSQAPKLLFHYYDKDFNNEADTPDNFQSRRPNTSFCFLDIRSPGLGDTAMYLCATSRESGVGQPQHFGDGTRLSIL.

V and J are TRBV7-9 and TRBJ2-1; no clear D. CDR3 length: 17 amino acids. The V and J ends lost 1 base and 2 bases respectively, with 15 bases between them. Germline CDR1 SEHNR, CDR2 FQNEAQ (reference sequence). The CDR3 spells CASSLVVSLGPYNEQFF. In DNA, the CDR3 is TGTGCCAGCAGCTTAGTGGTTTCCCTCGGCCCCTACAATGAGCAGTTCTTC.

This clone showed up just once. The same CDR3 also results from other DNA sequences found in this sample. The rearrangement joins TRBV28 to TRBJ1-2, with TRBD1 matching over 7 bases. J gave up 5 bases and V 6 bases, and 9 bases lay outside the gene matches. The CDR3 consists of 14 residues. Germline V gives CDR1 MDHEN, CDR2 SYDVKM. CDR3 sequence: CASRPQGDDYGYTF. The CDR3 coding sequence is TGTGCCAGCAGGCCCCAGGGGGATGATTATGGCTACACCTTC.

V and J are TRBV18 and TRBJ1-2; D may be TRBD1 (5 bases). This CDR3 contains 14 residues. V was cut by 0 bases and J by 7 bases, with 12 bases left in between. The germline CDR1 and CDR2 sequences are KGHSH and LQKENI. CDR3 region: CASSPPGGLSGYTF. The DNA of the CDR3 is TGTGCCAGCTCACCACCGGGGGGTCTGAGTGGCTACACCTTC.

CDR3 nucleotide sequence: TGTGCCAGCACCATGAACAGGGGTTCCTACGAGCAGTACTTC. The encoded protein is CASTMNRGSYEQYF. V gene TRBV11-2 combines with J gene TRBJ2-7; TRBD1 aligns across 7 bases. The CDR3 has 14 amino acids. V lost 7 bases and J lost 1; bases outside the gene matches: 7. The germline CDR1 and CDR2 sequences are SGHAT and FQNNGV. The variable domain in full, with the rest retrieved from reference TRBV11-2 and TRBJ2-7, is EAGVAQSPRYKIIEKRQSVAFWCNPISGHATLYWYQQILGQGPKLLIQFQNNGVVDDSQLPKDRFSAERLKGVDSTLKIQPAKLEDSAVYLCASTMNRGSYEQYFGPGTRLTVT.

The rearrangement uses TRBV6-1 and TRBJ1-4; D gene unclear. CDR1 is MNHNS, CDR2 SASEGT, per germline. Trimming removed 5 bases at V and 3 bases at J, with 10 bases between. CDR3 size: 14 residues. Here the CDR3 DNA reads TGTGCCAGCAGTTGGTCGAGGGCTAATGAAAAACTGTTTTTT. It yields the protein CASSWSRANEKLFF.

J is TRBJ2-7 and V is TRBV15; 7 positions match TRBD1. CDR1 is LNHNV, CDR2 YYDKDF, per germline (reference sequence). V dropped 0 bases and J dropped 3; count of bases not matched to a gene: 2. The CDR3 has 14 residues. CDR3 region: CATSRETGNYEQYF. The CDR3 nucleotides are TGTGCCACCAGCAGAGAGACAGGGAACTACGAGCAGTACTTC.

The CDR3 sequence is CAIGGQNEKLFF. Here the CDR3 DNA reads TGTGCCATCGGGGGACAGAATGAAAAACTGTTTTTT. The genes are TRBV10-3 and TRBJ1-4, with 7 bases lining up with TRBD1. V lost 8 bases, J lost 5 bases, and 2 bases stayed unmatched. The CDR3 sequence is 12 residues long. Germline V gene sequence: CDR1 ENHRY, CDR2 SYGVKD.

As for this clone: At the DNA level, this CDR3 is encoded by other sequences in the same sample as well. The rearrangement links TRBV19 to TRBJ1-2; TRBD1 might be the D (5 bases). With 1 base removed from V and 2 bases from J, the gap between germline ends came to 8 bases. Germline assignment: CDR1 LNHDA and CDR2 SQIVND (reference sequence). The CDR3 loop spans 14 amino acids. CDR3 bases: TGTGCCAGTAGTATAGGTCCAGGGAACTATGGCTACACCTTC. Its translation is CASSIGPGNYGYTF.

The chain links TRBV5-8 to TRBJ2-3, with a weak D call TRBD2 (5 bases). Deletions cut 2 bases from V and 4 bases from J, with 11 bases between. Per the germline V gene, CDR1 is SGHTS and CDR2 is YDEGEE. This CDR3 comprises 14 residues. CDR3 region: CASSLSGSPDTQYF. Here the CDR3 DNA reads TGTGCCAGCAGCTTATCTGGGAGCCCAGATACGCAGTATTTT.

With respect to this clone: Other DNA sequences in this specimen translate into the identical CDR3. The rearrangement uses TRBV6-1 and TRBJ2-5, with D perhaps TRBD1 or TRBD2 (5 bases each). The CDR3 runs to 14 residues. CDR1 and CDR2 from the germline V gene are MNHNS and SASEGT. The V end lost 2 bases, the J end lost 7 bases, and 14 bases lay between the germline ends. The CDR3 coding sequence is TGTGCCAGCAGTGAATCCGGGACCCCAGGGACCCAGTACTTC. Its translation: CASSESGTPGTQYF.

The V call is TRBV5-1, the J call TRBJ1-2, with D unclear. This CDR3 is 14 amino acids long. Germline-derived CDR1 and CDR2 are SGHRS and YFSETQ. The V end was cut by 0 bases, the J end by 8 bases, with 14 bases between. This CDR3 reads CASSLESGIYGYTF. The CDR3 DNA sequence: TGCGCCAGCAGCTTGGAGTCTGGGATCTACGGCTACACCTTC.

The J gene is TRBJ2-5, the V gene TRBV7-9, with TRBD2 matching over 14 bases. Losses at the gene ends were 3 bases for V and 3 bases for J; bases not matched to a gene: 12. Per germline, CDR1 SEHNR and CDR2 FQNEAQ (reference sequence). This CDR3 is 19 amino acids long. In nucleotides, the CDR3 is TGTGCCAGCAGCTTTAAGCCGACTAGCGGGAGGGGAAAGGAAGAGACCCAGTACTTC. This translates into CASSFKPTSGRGKEETQYF.

The rearrangement uses TRBV5-1 and TRBJ1-2, with D unresolved. CDR3 length: 16 amino acids. Germline CDR1 SGHRS, CDR2 YFSETQ. Trimming pared 7 bases from V and 2 bases from J, leaving 21 bases between. The CDR3 region has the DNA TGCGCCAGCCAGGAGTATACCGGAGTGGGAAACTATGGCTACACCTTC. Its protein product is CASQEYTGVGNYGYTF.

The chain employs TRBV6-1 and TRBJ2-7; either TRBD1 or TRBD2 may supply D (6 bases each). This CDR3 is 13 amino acids long. Germline CDR1 is MNHNS and CDR2 is SASEGT. The ends were cut back, 4 bases at V and 7 bases at J, with 14 bases in the middle. The chain's CDR3 is CASSVVTGREQYF. CDR3 nucleotides: TGTGCCAGCAGTGTAGTAACAGGGAGGGAGCAGTACTTC.

The CDR3 coding sequence is TGTGCCAGCTCACCCCCAGACCTCAATGAGCAGTTCTTC. It specifies CASSPPDLNEQFF. The V call is TRBV18, the J call TRBJ2-1; the D is unclear. Germline V gene sequence: CDR1 KGHSH, CDR2 LQKENI. The ends were cut back, 3 bases at V and 6 bases at J, with 9 bases in the middle. The CDR3 is 13 residues long.

This chain joins TRBV6-6 and TRBJ1-2; 12 bases map to TRBD1. Trimming removed 6 bases from V and 2 bases from J; junction bases left unmatched: 4. Germline CDR1 and CDR2: MNHNY and SVGAGI (reference sequence). The CDR3 runs 15 residues. CDR3 in DNA: TGTGCCAGCAGACTGGGACAGGGGGCCAACTATGGCTACACCTTC. Residues: CASRLGQGANYGYTF.

Notes on this clone: In the same sample, other DNA sequences code for this CDR3. This chain connects TRBV27 to TRBJ2-2; D is undetermined. CDR3 length: 12 residues. Trimming took 3 bases from V and 6 from J, leaving 5 bases between them. Germline V gene data show CDR1 as MNHEY and CDR2 as SMNVEV (reference sequence). In DNA, the CDR3 is TGTGCCAGCAGTTTTCGTTCCGGGGAGCTGTTTTTT. Its translation: CASSFRSGELFF.

V is TRBV6-4 and J is TRBJ2-2; a weak D match, TRBD1 (7 bases). CDR1 is MRHNA and CDR2 is SNTAGT in the germline V gene. The CDR3 has 15 amino acids. Trimming removed 7 bases from V and 3 bases from J, with 15 bases in between. CDR3 amino acids: CASNFDREDTGELFF. CDR3 DNA: TGTGCCAGCAATTTCGACAGGGAGGACACCGGGGAGCTGTTTTTT.

The rearrangement uses TRBV7-2 and TRBJ2-7; D may be TRBD2 (6 bases). Germline values: CDR1 SGHTA, CDR2 FQGNSA. There are 13 residues in the CDR3. The V end lost 6 bases, the J end lost 2 bases, and 11 bases lay between the germline ends. DNA for the CDR3: TGTGCCAGCAGGATGGGCGGGGCCTACGAGCAGTACTTC. As protein: CASRMGGAYEQYF. The complete variable domain, with remaining parts taken from reference TRBV7-2 and TRBJ2-7, reads GAGVSQSPSNKVTEKGKDVELRCDPISGHTALYWYRQSLGQGLEFLIYFQGNSAPDKSGLPSDRFSAERTGGSVSTLTIQRTQQEDSAVYLCASRMGGAYEQYFGPGTRLTVT.

The J gene is TRBJ2-5, the V gene TRBV4-1; D unresolved. Per the germline V gene, CDR1 is MGHRA and CDR2 is YSYEKL. V shed 0 bases and J shed 5 bases, with 7 bases lying between them. This CDR3 region has 13 residues. For the CDR3, the DNA is TGCGCCAGCAGCCAAGAGGTGCTGGAGACCCAGTACTTC. This translates into CASSQEVLETQYF.

In the case of this clone: The sample carries other DNA sequences with the same CDR3. This chain joins TRBV29-1 and TRBJ1-3; D is perhaps TRBD1 (6 bases). In germline, CDR1 is SQVTM, CDR2 ANQGSEA. Trimming took 7 bases from V and 4 from J, leaving 11 bases between them. The CDR3 runs 12 residues. The CDR3 DNA follows: TGCAGCGGAGGCGGGGGCGGAAACACCATATATTTT. This codes for CSGGGGGNTIYF.

This sequence joins TRBV5-4 and TRBJ2-7; D may be TRBD2 (5 bases). V lost 0 bases, J lost 2 bases, and 12 bases lay in between. Looked up from germline, CDR1 is SGHNT and CDR2 is YYREEE (reference sequence). The CDR3 sequence is 15 residues long. CDR3 DNA: TGTGCCAGCAGCTTGGTTGGTGGGAGTACCTACGAGCAGTACTTC. Protein sequence: CASSLVGGSTYEQYF.

The rearrangement uses TRBV5-1 and TRBJ1-2, with TRBD1 matching 7 bases. This CDR3 is 15 amino acids long. V was pared by 4 bases and J by 2 bases, with 8 bases of the junction left unmatched. Germline CDR1 is SGHRS and CDR2 is YFSETQ. The CDR3 DNA reads as TGCGCCAGCAGCGATACGCCGGGACAGAACTATGGCTACACCTTC. This translates into CASSDTPGQNYGYTF.

V is TRBV9 and J is TRBJ2-6; D could derive from TRBD1 or TRBD2 (5 bases each). Between the trimmed V and J ends, which lost 4 bases and 0 bases, there was a span of 14 bases. CDR1 and CDR2 from the germline V gene are SGDLS and YYNGEE. CDR3 size: 17 residues. The CDR3 is CASSLRGESSGANVLTF. The CDR3 nucleotides are TGTGCCAGCAGCTTACGAGGGGAGAGCTCTGGGGCCAACGTCCTGACTTTC.